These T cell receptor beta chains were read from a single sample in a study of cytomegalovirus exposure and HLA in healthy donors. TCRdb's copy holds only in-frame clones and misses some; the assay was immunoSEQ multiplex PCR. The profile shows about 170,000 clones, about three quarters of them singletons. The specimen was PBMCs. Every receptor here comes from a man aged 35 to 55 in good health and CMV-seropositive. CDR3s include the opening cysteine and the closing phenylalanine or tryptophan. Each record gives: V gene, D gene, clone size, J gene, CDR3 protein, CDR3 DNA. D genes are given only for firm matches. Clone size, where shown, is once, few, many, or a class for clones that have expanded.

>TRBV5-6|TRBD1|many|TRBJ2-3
CASSLTGTGADTQYF
TGTGCCAGCAGCTTAACCGGGACAGGGGCAGATACGCAGTATTTT
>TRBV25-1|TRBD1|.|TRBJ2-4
CASSEPGQNSQYF
TGTGCCAGCAGCGAGCCGGGACAGAACAGTCAGTACTTC
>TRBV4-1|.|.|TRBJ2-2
CASSQGAMNTGELFF
TGCGCCAGCAGCCAAGGGGCTATGAACACCGGGGAGCTGTTTTTT
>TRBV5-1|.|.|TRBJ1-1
CASSFGTQNTEAFF
TGCGCCAGCAGCTTCGGGACTCAGAACACTGAAGCTTTCTTT
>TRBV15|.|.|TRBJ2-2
CATRSPGGSGELFF
TGTGCCACCCGCTCCCCGGGGGGCTCCGGGGAGCTGTTTTTT
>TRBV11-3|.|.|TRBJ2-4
CASSSRPAGSDSQYF
TGTGCCAGCAGCTCACGACCCGCAGGGTCGGACAGTCAGTACTTC
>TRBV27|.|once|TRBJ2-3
CASSSAAPDTQYF
TGTGCCAGCAGTTCCGCAGCGCCAGATACGCAGTATTTT
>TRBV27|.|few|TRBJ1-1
CASSPMDGRFGAFF
TGTGCCAGCAGCCCGATGGACGGGAGATTTGGGGCTTTCTTT
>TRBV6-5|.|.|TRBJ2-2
CASSSAGELFF
TGTGCCAGCAGCAGTGCCGGGGAGCTGTTTTTT
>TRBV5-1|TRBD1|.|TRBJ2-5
CASSVGQPRETQYF
TGCGCCAGCAGCGTGGGACAGCCAAGAGAGACCCAGTACTTC
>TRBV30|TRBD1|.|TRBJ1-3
CAWSERDRARNTIYF
TGTGCCTGGAGCGAAAGGGACAGGGCCCGAAACACCATATATTTT
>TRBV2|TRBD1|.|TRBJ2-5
CASSGGTGGEQYF
TGTGCCAGCAGCGGCGGGACAGGAGGGGAGCAGTACTTC
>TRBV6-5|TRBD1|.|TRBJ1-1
CASSYPGQGTEAFF
TGTGCCAGCAGTTACCCCGGACAGGGCACTGAAGCTTTCTTT
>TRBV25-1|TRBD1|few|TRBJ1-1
CASSAQGAYNTEAFF
TGTGCCAGCAGTGCCCAGGGGGCCTACAACACTGAAGCTTTCTTT
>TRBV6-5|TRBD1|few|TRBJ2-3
CASRVGQGAGDTQYF
TGTGCCAGCAGGGTGGGACAGGGGGCAGGAGATACGCAGTATTTT
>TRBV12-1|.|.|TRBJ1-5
CASINGLEPQHF
TGTGCCAGCATCAACGGACTAGAGCCCCAGCATTTT
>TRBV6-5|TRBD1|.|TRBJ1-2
CASSWARTGNYGYTF
TGTGCCAGCAGTTGGGCGCGGACAGGGAACTATGGCTACACCTTC
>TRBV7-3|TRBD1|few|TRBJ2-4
CASSRGTGFIQYF
TGTGCCAGCAGCCGAGGGACAGGGTTTATTCAGTACTTC
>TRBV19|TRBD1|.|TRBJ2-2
CASRPRTGEFVGELFF
TGTGCCAGTAGGCCACGGACAGGGGAGTTTGTCGGGGAGCTGTTTTTT
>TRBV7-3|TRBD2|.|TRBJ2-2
CASSRYSGRANGELFF
TGTGCCAGCAGCCGGTATAGCGGGAGGGCGAACGGGGAGCTGTTTTTT
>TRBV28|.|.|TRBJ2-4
CASSSLAPGAKNIQYF
TGTGCCAGCAGTTCCCTAGCGCCTGGGGCCAAAAACATTCAGTACTTC
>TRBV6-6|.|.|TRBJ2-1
CASSYRQGEGNEQFF
TGTGCCAGCAGTTACCGGCAGGGTGAAGGGAATGAGCAGTTCTTC
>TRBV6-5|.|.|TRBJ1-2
CASSYDSNYGYTF
TGTGCCAGCAGTTATGACAGTAACTATGGCTACACCTTC
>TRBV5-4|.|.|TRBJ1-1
CASRHRDTNTEAFF
TGTGCCAGCAGACACCGGGACACGAACACTGAAGCTTTCTTT
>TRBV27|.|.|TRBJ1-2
CASRGQYQAGKTNYGYTF
TGTGCCAGCAGGGGTCAATATCAGGCAGGAAAAACTAACTATGGCTACACCTTC
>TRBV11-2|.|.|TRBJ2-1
CASSLGDSHEQFF
TGTGCCAGCAGCTTAGGGGACTCCCATGAGCAGTTCTTC
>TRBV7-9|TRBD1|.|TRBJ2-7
CASSEGAGASEQYF
TGTGCCAGCAGTGAGGGGGCCGGGGCATCCGAGCAGTACTTC
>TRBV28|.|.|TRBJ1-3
CASREVGSGNTIYF
TGTGCCAGCAGGGAGGTTGGTTCTGGAAACACCATATATTTT
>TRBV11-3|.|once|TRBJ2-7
CASSLDSAYEQYF
TGTGCCAGCAGCTTAGACAGCGCCTACGAGCAGTACTTC
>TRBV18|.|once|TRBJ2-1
CASSPPHPGEKNEQFF
TGTGCCAGCTCACCACCGCATCCGGGAGAGAAGAATGAGCAGTTCTTC
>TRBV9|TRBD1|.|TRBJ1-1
CASSVALEGAGTEAFF
TGTGCCAGCAGCGTAGCTCTGGAGGGGGCGGGAACTGAAGCTTTCTTT
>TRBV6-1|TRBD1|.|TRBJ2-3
CASSEVGGSLTDTQYF
TGTGCCAGCAGTGAAGTAGGGGGCTCCCTCACAGATACGCAGTATTTT
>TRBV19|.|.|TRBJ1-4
CASSIQGLTNEKLFF
TGTGCCAGTAGTATCCAGGGCCTCACTAATGAAAAACTGTTTTTT
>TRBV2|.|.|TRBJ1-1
CASRDRVNTEAFF
TGTGCCAGCAGGGACAGAGTGAACACTGAAGCTTTCTTT
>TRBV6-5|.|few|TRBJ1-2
CASSPRGNYGYTF
TGTGCCAGCAGCCCCAGGGGCAACTATGGCTACACCTTC
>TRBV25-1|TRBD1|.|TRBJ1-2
CASSDRGRVYGYTF
TGTGCCAGCAGTGACAGGGGGCGGGTCTATGGCTACACCTTC
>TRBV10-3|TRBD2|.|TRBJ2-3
CAISESTSGYTDTQYF
TGTGCCATCAGTGAGTCTACTAGCGGATACACAGATACGCAGTATTTT
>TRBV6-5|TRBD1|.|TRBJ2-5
CASSLGTGQETQYF
TGTGCCAGCAGCCTAGGGACAGGACAAGAGACCCAGTACTTC
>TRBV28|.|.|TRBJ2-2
CASSLMAYTGELFF
TGTGCCAGCAGTTTAATGGCATACACCGGGGAGCTGTTTTTT
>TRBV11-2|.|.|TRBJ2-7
CASSLTQTGIYEQYF
TGTGCCAGCAGTTTAACCCAAACAGGAATCTACGAGCAGTACTTC
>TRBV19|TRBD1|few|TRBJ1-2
CASSPGTGHGYTF
TGTGCCAGTAGCCCCGGGACAGGGCATGGCTACACCTTC
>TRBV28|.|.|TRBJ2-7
CASSQLADRFEQYF
TGTGCCAGCAGTCAATTAGCGGACCGGTTCGAGCAGTACTTC
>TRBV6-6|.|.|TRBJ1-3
CASSYGRAQGNTIYF
TGTGCCAGCAGTTACGGCAGGGCGCAAGGAAACACCATATATTTT
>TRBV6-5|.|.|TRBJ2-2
CASSYGVANPSGELFF
TGTGCCAGCAGTTATGGTGTAGCGAATCCTTCGGGGGAGCTGTTTTTT
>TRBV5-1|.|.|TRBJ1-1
CASTSEGGMNTEAFF
TGCGCCAGCACCTCCGAGGGTGGCATGAACACTGAAGCTTTCTTT
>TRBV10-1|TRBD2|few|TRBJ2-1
CASSVELAGVGEQFF
TGCGCCAGCAGTGTTGAGCTAGCGGGAGTTGGCGAGCAGTTCTTC
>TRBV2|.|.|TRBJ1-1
CASSEALGHAFF
TGTGCCAGCAGTGAAGCGCTTGGACATGCTTTCTTT
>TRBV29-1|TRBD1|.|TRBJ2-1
CSVDRGTYNEQFF
TGCAGCGTAGACAGGGGAACCTACAATGAGCAGTTCTTC
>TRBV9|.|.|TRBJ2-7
CASSPRGPNEQYF
TGTGCCAGCAGCCCCAGAGGGCCTAACGAGCAGTACTTC
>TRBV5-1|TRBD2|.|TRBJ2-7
CASSWGGLAGGVSYEQYF
TGCGCCAGCAGCTGGGGGGGACTAGCGGGAGGCGTATCCTACGAGCAGTACTTC
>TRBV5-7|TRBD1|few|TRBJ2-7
CASSSPGQGGNEQYF
TGTGCCAGCAGCTCACCGGGACAGGGGGGAAACGAGCAGTACTTC
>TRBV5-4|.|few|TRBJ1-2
CASSGTRRGYTF
TGTGCCAGCAGCGGAACTAGACGTGGCTACACCTTC
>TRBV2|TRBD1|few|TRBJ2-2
CASNRGQANTGELFF
TGTGCCAGCAACAGGGGACAGGCGAACACCGGGGAGCTGTTTTTT